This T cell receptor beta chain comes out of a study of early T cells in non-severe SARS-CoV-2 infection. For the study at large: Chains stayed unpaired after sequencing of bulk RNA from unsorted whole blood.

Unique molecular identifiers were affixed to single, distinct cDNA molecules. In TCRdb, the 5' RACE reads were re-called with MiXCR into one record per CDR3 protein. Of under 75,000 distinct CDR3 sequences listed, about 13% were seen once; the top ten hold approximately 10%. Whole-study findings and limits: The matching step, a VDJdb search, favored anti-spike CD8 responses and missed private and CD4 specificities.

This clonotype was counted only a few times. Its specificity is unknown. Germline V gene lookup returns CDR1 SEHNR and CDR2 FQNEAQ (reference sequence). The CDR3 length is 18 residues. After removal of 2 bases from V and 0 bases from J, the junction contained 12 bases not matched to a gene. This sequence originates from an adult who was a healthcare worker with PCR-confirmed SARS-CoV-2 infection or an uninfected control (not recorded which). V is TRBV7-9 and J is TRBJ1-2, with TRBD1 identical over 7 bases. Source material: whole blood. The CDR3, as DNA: TGTGCCAGCAGCTTACCCGACAGGGCTAGTGAAGCTAACTATGGCTACACCTTC. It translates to CASSLPDRASEANYGYTF.